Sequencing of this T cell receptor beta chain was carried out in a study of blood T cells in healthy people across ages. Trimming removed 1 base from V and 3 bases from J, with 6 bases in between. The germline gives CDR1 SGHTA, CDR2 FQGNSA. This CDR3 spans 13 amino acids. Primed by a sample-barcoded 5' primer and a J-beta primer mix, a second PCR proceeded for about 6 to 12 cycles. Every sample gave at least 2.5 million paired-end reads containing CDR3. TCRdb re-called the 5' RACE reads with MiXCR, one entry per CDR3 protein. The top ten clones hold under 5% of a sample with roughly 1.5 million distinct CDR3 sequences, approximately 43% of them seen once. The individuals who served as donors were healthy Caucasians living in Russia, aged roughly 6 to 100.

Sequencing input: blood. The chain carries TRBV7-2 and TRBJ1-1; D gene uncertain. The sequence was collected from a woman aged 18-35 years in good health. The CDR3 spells CASSLGVYTEAFF. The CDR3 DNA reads TGTGCCAGCAGCTTAGGGGTTTACACTGAAGCTTTCTTT.